The clone carrying this TCR beta chain was picked up many times. The CDR3 is 15 amino acids. Germline CDR1 and CDR2: SGHTA and FQGNSA. V lost 1 base and J 4 bases, leaving 13 bases between the germline ends. This specimen belongs to a study of T cell repertoires in cytomegalovirus infection. TCRdb processed the reads anew with MiXCR; each CDR3 protein has one entry. The sample shows almost 500,000 distinct CDR3 sequences, approximately 10% of them seen only once. This rearrangement joins TRBV7-2 to TRBJ1-2; D call uncertain. The sequencing sample was made of PBMCs. The TCR was taken from a human donor in good health (CMV status not recorded). Some clones in this sample may be carry-over from other donors' samples. The CDR3 is CASSLEGKAFYGYTF. In DNA, the CDR3 is TGTGCCAGCAGCTTAGAGGGCAAAGCCTTCTATGGCTACACCTTC.